The TCR beta chain under discussion was sequenced for a study of T cell changes during pregnancy in multiple sclerosis. The CDR3 runs 15 residues. Looked up from germline, CDR1 is SNHLY and CDR2 is FYNNEI. With 5 bases clipped from V and 1 base from J, the junction kept 6 bases outside the gene matches. Clones were sequenced by immunoSEQ multiplex PCR, and TCRdb holds only the in-frame ones, with some missing. The data contain around 130,000 clones, 96% of them singletons. Sequences were derived from peripheral blood, sampled after pregnancy. This chain joins TRBV2 and TRBJ2-3; 7 bases fit TRBD2. This TCR came from a female donor with multiple sclerosis, enrolled in a pregnancy study. In DNA, the CDR3 is TGTGCCAGCAGTTATCTAGCGGTAGGCACAGATACGCAGTATTTT. This gives the protein CASSYLAVGTDTQYF.